This is a list of T cell receptor beta chains from one sample in a study of response to subunit inactivated influenza vaccine. TCRdb re-analysed the RT-PCR reads in MiXCR, keeping a single row per CDR3 protein. Of some 500,000 distinct CDR3 sequences listed, roughly 23% are singletons. The sequenced sample was CD4+ T cells sorted from PBMCs, obtained roughly 5 days after vaccination. These receptors came from a middle-aged man who received an inactivated influenza vaccine. CDR3s include the opening cysteine and the closing phenylalanine or tryptophan. The D gene is left open where the match is weak. The size of a clone is reported for some rows only, either as once, few or many, or as a class for expanded clones.

d_call	v_call	j_call	clone_size	cdr3_nt	cdr3_aa
-	TRBV19	TRBJ1-1	few	TGTGCCAGTAGTATAAGGCAGGGCCTAGGCACTGAAGCTTTCTTT	CASSIRQGLGTEAFF
-	TRBV5-4	TRBJ1-1	few	TGTGCCAGCAGCTTCATTCACGATTCAGGCACTGAAGCTTTCTTT	CASSFIHDSGTEAFF
-	TRBV7-8	TRBJ2-2	few	TGTGCCAGCAGCTTTAACGCCAGGCCGAACACCGGGGAGCTGTTTTTT	CASSFNARPNTGELFF
TRBD1	TRBV20-1	TRBJ2-1	few	TGCAGTGCTACAACAGGGGAAAATGAGCAGTTCTTC	CSATTGENEQFF
-	TRBV7-2	TRBJ2-7	once	TGTGCCAGCAGCTTTTATTCTTGGTCTGCCTACGAGCAGTACTTC	CASSFYSWSAYEQYF
-	TRBV29-1	TRBJ2-7	-	TGCAGCGTCTATGGGGGGACCTCAGGGTACGAGCAGTACTTC	CSVYGGTSGYEQYF
TRBD2	TRBV7-7	TRBJ2-1	few	TGTGCCAGCAGCCCTACACCGGGACTAGCCTCCAATGAGCAGTTCTTC	CASSPTPGLASNEQFF
TRBD2	TRBV5-1	TRBJ2-1	-	TGCGCCAGCAGCTTGGCCCTGCTAGCGGGAGTGAACAATGAGCAGTTCTTC	CASSLALLAGVNNEQFF
TRBD2	TRBV20-1	TRBJ2-5	few	TGCAGTGCTAGAGATCTTCTAGCGGGGGTTGTTCAAGAGACCCAGTACTTC	CSARDLLAGVVQETQYF
-	TRBV12-3/TRBV12-4	TRBJ2-1	-	TGTGCCAGCAGTTTTGGGCCTTTGGCCAATGAGCAGTTCTTC	CASSFGPLANEQFF